The 15 T cell receptor beta chains reported below all come from one sample, sequenced in a study of graft-versus-host responses after intestinal transplantation. The assay was immunoSEQ multiplex PCR, and TCRdb's table has in-frame clones only and misses some. The sample has approximately 40,000 clones; under 95% are singletons. This specimen was PBMCs, taken about 310 days after intestinal transplant. All receptors come from a human patient who received an intestinal transplant, so some T cells may come from the graft donor.

This chain uses TRBV5-1 with TRBJ2-1, with TRBD2 identical over 12 bases. CDR3 size: 19 residues. Unmatched junction bases numbered 14, after V lost 2 bases and J lost 5 bases. Germline CDR1 is SGHRS and CDR2 is YFSETQ. The CDR3 nucleotides read TGCGCCAGCAGCTTCCGGCTAGCGGGAGGGATCGCGGCAAACAATGAGCAGTTCTTC. This encodes CASSFRLAGGIAANNEQFF.

The chain employs TRBV5-4 and TRBJ1-1; D unresolved. Germline lookup yields CDR1 SGHNT and CDR2 YYREEE (reference sequence). The CDR3 extends over 15 amino acids. Trimming shortened V by 2 bases and J by 0 bases, and 11 bases separated the two germline ends. The CDR3 loop is CASSFNGPMNTEAFF. CDR3 DNA: TGTGCCAGCAGCTTTAATGGACCTATGAACACTGAAGCTTTCTTT.

This clone is a singleton in its sample. V and J are TRBV5-1 and TRBJ1-5, with TRBD1 matching 12 bases. Trimming removed 0 bases from V and 7 bases from J; junction bases left unmatched: 11. The length of the CDR3 is 18 residues. Germline values: CDR1 SGHRS, CDR2 YFSETQ. The CDR3, as DNA: TGCGCCAGCAGCTTGGTTCCCGGGACAGGGGGCTTGGGACAGCCCCAGCATTTT. As protein: CASSLVPGTGGLGQPQHF.

This chain links TRBV4-2 with TRBJ1-2; D perhaps matches TRBD1 (6 bases). V was pared by 0 bases and J by 4 bases, with 12 bases between. The CDR3 covers 15 residues. Germline values: CDR1 LGHNA, CDR2 YNFKEQ. The CDR3 DNA is TGTGCCAGCAGCCAAGATAGGGGGGAAAGCTATGGCTACACCTTC. Translated, it gives CASSQDRGESYGYTF.

The chain couples TRBV5-1 to TRBJ1-2; D is perhaps TRBD1 (5 bases). CDR1 and CDR2 from the germline V gene are SGHRS and YFSETQ. This CDR3 has 15 amino acids. With 4 bases removed from V and 4 bases from J, the gap between germline ends came to 17 bases. The CDR3 DNA reads TGCGCCAGCAGCCCCGAGACAGCCTTTTTCTATGGCTACACCTTC. This codes for CASSPETAFFYGYTF. The full variable domain, completed using reference TRBV5-1 and TRBJ1-2, is KAGVTQTPRYLIKTRGQQVTLSCSPISGHRSVSWYQQTPGQGLQFLFEYFSETQRNKGNFPGRFSGRQFSNSRSEMNVSTLELGDSALYLCASSPETAFFYGYTFGSGTRLTVV.

This CDR3 is CASSYGTDTQYF. The CDR3 DNA sequence: TGTGCCAGCAGTTACGGGACAGATACGCAGTATTTT. The chain has TRBV6-6 and TRBJ2-3; D not certain. CDR1 and CDR2 from the germline V gene are MNHNY and SVGAGI (reference sequence). V lost 2 bases and J 3 bases, leaving 3 bases between the germline ends. This CDR3 has 12 amino acids.

CDR3 residues: CASSLDLAKNIQYF. CDR3 bases: TGTGCCAGCAGTTTAGACTTAGCCAAAAACATTCAGTACTTC. The chain employs TRBV2 and TRBJ2-4; D is undetermined. The CDR3 runs 14 residues. Per the germline V gene, CDR1 is SNHLY and CDR2 is FYNNEI. The V end lost 5 bases, the J end lost 0 bases, and 8 bases lay between the germline ends.

As concerns this clone: The junction does not match germline at one end; this may be a read error. This chain links TRBV28 with TRBJ2-6, with TRBD1 matching 8 bases. The CDR3 runs to 17 residues. Germline CDR1 and CDR2: MDHEN and SYDVKM. CDR3 protein: CASSSDRGPSGANALTF. As DNA, the CDR3 is TGTGCCAGCAGTTCCGACAGGGGACCCTCTGGGGCCAACGCCCTGACTTTC.

This sequence joins TRBV5-1 and TRBJ2-1; 9 bases fit TRBD2. Unmatched junction bases numbered 9, after V lost 5 bases and J lost 9 bases. The germline V gene has CDR1 SGHRS and CDR2 YFSETQ. CDR3 length: 14 residues. The CDR3 coding sequence is TGCGCCAGCAGGTCCGGGACTAGCAGGATTGAGCAGTTCTTC. Its protein product is CASRSGTSRIEQFF.

The V call is TRBV11-1, the J call TRBJ2-2, with 9 bases aligning to TRBD1. CDR1 is SGHAT and CDR2 is FQDESV in the germline V gene (reference sequence). The junction had 3 bases not matched to a gene; V was cut back by 1 base and J by 6 bases. The CDR3 contains 15 residues. CDR3 coding DNA: TGTGCCAGCAGCTTAGGGACAGGGGCGGCCGGGGAGCTGTTTTTT. Translated, it gives CASSLGTGAAGELFF. The whole variable domain, filled in from reference TRBV11-1 and TRBJ2-2, reads EAEVAQSPRYKITEKSQAVAFWCDPISGHATLYWYRQILGQGPELLVQFQDESVVDDSQLPKDRFSAERLKGVDSTLKIQPAELGDSAMYLCASSLGTGAAGELFFGEGSRLTVL.

The chain joins TRBV30 to TRBJ2-7; D call uncertain. The CDR3 runs 14 residues. Germline lookup yields CDR1 GTSNPN and CDR2 SVGIG (reference sequence). The ends were cut back, 1 base at V and 1 base at J, with 11 bases in the middle. CDR3 nucleotide sequence: TGTGCCTGGAGTGACCCCCCGGTTTCCTACGAGCAGTACTTC. This sequence encodes CAWSDPPVSYEQYF.

V and J are TRBV11-1 and TRBJ2-3, with 8 bases fitting TRBD2. With V trimmed by 2 bases and J by 2 bases, 9 bases remained unmatched. Germline V gives CDR1 SGHAT, CDR2 FQDESV (reference sequence). There are 17 residues in the CDR3. The CDR3 reads CASSLNGAGVDTDTQYF. CDR3 coding DNA: TGTGCCAGCAGCTTAAACGGAGCGGGGGTTGACACAGATACGCAGTATTTT. Together with reference TRBV11-1 and TRBJ2-3, the CDR3 gives the full variable domain: EAEVAQSPRYKITEKSQAVAFWCDPISGHATLYWYRQILGQGPELLVQFQDESVVDDSQLPKDRFSAERLKGVDSTLKIQPAELGDSAMYLCASSLNGAGVDTDTQYFGPGTRLTVL.

The chain carries TRBV7-9 and TRBJ1-5; 7 positions agree with TRBD1. This CDR3 is 13 amino acids long. Germline CDR1 and CDR2: SEHNR and FQNEAQ (reference sequence). The junction had 4 bases not matched to a gene; V was cut back by 8 bases and J by 3 bases. The CDR3 coding sequence is TGTGCCAGCGGGGACAGCGTCAATCAGCCCCAGCATTTT. Amino acid sequence: CASGDSVNQPQHF.

CDR3 in DNA: TGCGCCAGCAGCTTGGCTCCGGGGTCAGCCGAAGCTTTCTTT. Its translation is CASSLAPGSAEAFF. The V and J genes are TRBV5-1 and TRBJ1-1; D remains unclear. Germline V gene data show CDR1 as SGHRS and CDR2 as YFSETQ. The CDR3 is 14 amino acids. Trimming took 0 bases from V and 8 from J, leaving 14 bases between them.

The genes are TRBV13 and TRBJ2-1; 8 positions agree with TRBD1. Germline CDR1 is PRHDT and CDR2 is FYEKMQ (reference sequence). V shed 4 bases and J 6 bases; nucleotides not matched to a gene: 2. This CDR3 contains 13 residues. CDR3 protein: CASSSDRVNEQFF. The CDR3 nucleotides read TGTGCCAGCAGCTCGGACAGGGTCAATGAGCAGTTCTTC.